These 14 T cell receptor beta chains were sequenced from one sample in a study of OX40 agonist ivuxolimab in advanced cancers. The protocol was immunoSEQ multiplex PCR, while the TCRdb copy is restricted to in-frame clones and leaves out a portion. The data show around 60,000 clones, around 75% seen once. The sequencing used CD4+ or CD8+ T cells sorted from blood, collected in a trial of the OX40 agonist ivuxolimab. Every receptor here comes from an adult with an advanced solid tumor such as melanoma, head and neck, liver or kidney cancer.

The CDR3 nucleotides read TGTGCCAGCAGCTTACATCAGAACACTGAAGCTTTCTTT. Its translation: CASSLHQNTEAFF. The V gene is TRBV7-9, the J gene TRBJ1-1; no definite D call. Germline values: CDR1 SEHNR, CDR2 FQNEAQ (reference sequence). With 2 bases removed from V and 1 base from J, the gap between germline ends came to 5 bases. This CDR3 is built from 13 residues.

This clone turned up a few times. The chain uses TRBV5-4 and TRBJ1-2; 9 nucleotides line up with TRBD1. This CDR3 has 14 residues. Germline CDR1 and CDR2: SGHNT and YYREEE (reference sequence). J gave up 7 bases and V 4 bases, and 8 bases lay outside the gene matches. CDR3 DNA: TGTGCCAGCAGCCAATCCGGGACAGGGTTTGGCTACACCTTC. Protein sequence: CASSQSGTGFGYTF.

The rearrangement joins TRBV6-5 to TRBJ2-1; D call uncertain. Germline CDR1 is MNHEY and CDR2 is SVGAGI. Trimming cost V 6 bases and J 1 base, with 13 bases left between them. The CDR3 length is 15 residues. This CDR3 reads CASSPSQVSYNEQFF. The CDR3 DNA follows: TGTGCCAGCAGCCCCAGTCAGGTATCCTACAATGAGCAGTTCTTC.

The CDR3 nucleotides are TGTGCCATCAGCGGGACTAGCGGGAGGACCTCCTACGAGCAGTACTTC. It translates to CAISGTSGRTSYEQYF. This chain uses TRBV10-3 with TRBJ2-7; 15 nucleotides align to TRBD2. The CDR3 length is 16 residues. V dropped 6 bases and J dropped 0; count of bases not matched to a gene: 3. Germline CDR1 reads ENHRY; CDR2 reads SYGVKD.

The chain couples TRBV10-1 to TRBJ2-3; 9 bases agree with TRBD1. The germline V gene has CDR1 WNHNN and CDR2 SYGVQD (reference sequence). This CDR3 is built from 14 residues. V lost 3 bases, J lost 4 bases, and 2 bases stayed unmatched. The CDR3 is CASSDRQGADTQYF. In DNA, the CDR3 is TGCGCCAGCAGTGACCGACAGGGGGCAGATACGCAGTATTTT.

CDR3 DNA sequence: TGTGCCAGCAGCCCAGGGGGGTATCAGCCCCAGCATTTT. Translation: CASSPGGYQPQHF. The chain employs TRBV6-6 and TRBJ1-5; 7 positions match TRBD1. The CDR3 is 13 amino acids. CDR1 and CDR2 (germline): MNHNY, SVGAGI (reference sequence). The V gene end was trimmed by 6 bases and the J gene end by 5 bases; junction bases not matched to a gene: 4.

The V call is TRBV19, the J call TRBJ2-1; possibly TRBD1 for D (6 bases). The CDR3 covers 17 residues. Germline CDR1 and CDR2: LNHDA and SQIVND (reference sequence). The ends were cut back, 3 bases at V and 8 bases at J, with 23 bases in the middle. Written as DNA, the CDR3 is TGTGCCAGTAGTATCACAGGGTCTCCCACACCGCGCCATGAGCAGTTCTTC. Protein sequence: CASSITGSPTPRHEQFF. The full variable domain, its missing parts supplied by reference TRBV19 and TRBJ2-1, is DGGITQSPKYLFRKEGQNVTLSCEQNLNHDAMYWYRQDPGQGLRLIYYSQIVNDFQKGDIAEGYSVSREKKESFPLTVTSAQKNPTAFYLCASSITGSPTPRHEQFFGPGTRLTVL.

The J gene is TRBJ1-2, the V gene TRBV2; a weak D match, TRBD1 (5 bases). The CDR3 extends over 15 amino acids. Trimming took 4 bases from V and 4 from J, leaving 16 bases between them. From germline, CDR1 is SNHLY and CDR2 FYNNEI. The CDR3 DNA is TGTGCCAGCAGTGTAGGCAGGGTGTTTAGCTATGGCTACACCTTC. It is translated as CASSVGRVFSYGYTF.

The DNA for the CDR3 is TGCGCCAGCAGATTTAACAGAGAGACGAGCTCTGGGGCCAACGTCCTGACTTTC. This codes for CASRFNRETSSGANVLTF. V and J are TRBV5-1 and TRBJ2-6; D gene unclear. Germline CDR1 is SGHRS and CDR2 is YFSETQ. V was shortened by 5 bases and J by 0 bases, with 18 bases between the two germline ends. The CDR3 is made up of 18 amino acids.

For this clone: Other DNA sequences within the sample encode an identical CDR3. The chain is built from TRBV11-2 and TRBJ2-3; 7 nucleotides align to TRBD2. V shed 2 bases, J shed 5 bases, and the junction held 1 base outside the gene matches. CDR3 length: 13 residues. Germline V gene data show CDR1 as SGHAT and CDR2 as FQNNGV. CDR3 nucleotide sequence: TGTGCCAGCAGCTTACCGGGGGGAGATACGCAGTATTTT. This sequence encodes CASSLPGGDTQYF.

The chain is built from TRBV6-5 and TRBJ2-7; 10 positions agree with TRBD1. The ends lost 5 bases at V and 5 bases at J; junction bases unmatched: 6. The CDR3 loop spans 14 amino acids. Germline-derived CDR1 and CDR2 are MNHEY and SVGAGI. CDR3 region: CASSRDRGVHEQYF. CDR3 nucleotide sequence: TGTGCCAGCAGTCGGGACAGGGGAGTCCACGAGCAGTACTTC.

CDR3 residues: CAISGQGEIHGYTF. CDR3 nucleotides: TGTGCCATCAGTGGACAGGGTGAGATTCACGGCTACACCTTC. The chain combines TRBV10-3 with TRBJ1-2, with 7 bases identical to TRBD1. Germline lookup yields CDR1 ENHRY and CDR2 SYGVKD. The CDR3 has 14 amino acids. Trimming took 4 bases from V and 8 from J; bases not matched to a gene: 10.

V gene TRBV11-2 combines with J gene TRBJ1-4, with D unclear. The CDR3 covers 12 residues. CDR1 and CDR2 (germline): SGHAT, FQNNGV. With 5 bases removed from V and 8 bases from J, the gap between germline ends came to 9 bases. CDR3 in DNA: TGTGCCAGCAGCCCCCCGGAGGAAAAACTGTTTTTT. It translates to CASSPPEEKLFF.

The chain uses TRBV6-1 and TRBJ2-5; 10 nucleotides match TRBD1. The better agreement between TRBJ2-7 and the DNA end casts doubt on the J call. CDR3 length: 13 residues. Germline V gives CDR1 MNHNS, CDR2 SASEGT. Written as DNA, the CDR3 is TGTGCCAGCGATACGGGACAGGGGTCCGAGCAGTACTTC. Amino acids: CASDTGQGSEQYF.